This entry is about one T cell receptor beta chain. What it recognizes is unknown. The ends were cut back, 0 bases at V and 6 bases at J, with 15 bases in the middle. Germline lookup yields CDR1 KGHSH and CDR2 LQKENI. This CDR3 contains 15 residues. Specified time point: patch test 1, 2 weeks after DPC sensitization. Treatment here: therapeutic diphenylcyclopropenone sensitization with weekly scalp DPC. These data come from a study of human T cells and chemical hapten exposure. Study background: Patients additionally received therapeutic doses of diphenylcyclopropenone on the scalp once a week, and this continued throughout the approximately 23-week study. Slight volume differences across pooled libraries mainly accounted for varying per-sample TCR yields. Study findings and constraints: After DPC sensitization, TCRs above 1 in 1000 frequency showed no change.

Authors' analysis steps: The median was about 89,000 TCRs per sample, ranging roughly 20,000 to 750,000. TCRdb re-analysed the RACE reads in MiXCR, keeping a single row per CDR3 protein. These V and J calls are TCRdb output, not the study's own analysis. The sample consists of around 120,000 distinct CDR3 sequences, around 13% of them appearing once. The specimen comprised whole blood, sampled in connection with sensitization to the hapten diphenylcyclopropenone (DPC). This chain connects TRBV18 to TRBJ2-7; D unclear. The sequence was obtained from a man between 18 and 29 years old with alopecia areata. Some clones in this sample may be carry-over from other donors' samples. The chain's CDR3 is CASSPPNREGLEQYF. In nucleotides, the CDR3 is TGTGCCAGCTCACCACCCAATAGGGAAGGCCTCGAGCAGTACTTC.